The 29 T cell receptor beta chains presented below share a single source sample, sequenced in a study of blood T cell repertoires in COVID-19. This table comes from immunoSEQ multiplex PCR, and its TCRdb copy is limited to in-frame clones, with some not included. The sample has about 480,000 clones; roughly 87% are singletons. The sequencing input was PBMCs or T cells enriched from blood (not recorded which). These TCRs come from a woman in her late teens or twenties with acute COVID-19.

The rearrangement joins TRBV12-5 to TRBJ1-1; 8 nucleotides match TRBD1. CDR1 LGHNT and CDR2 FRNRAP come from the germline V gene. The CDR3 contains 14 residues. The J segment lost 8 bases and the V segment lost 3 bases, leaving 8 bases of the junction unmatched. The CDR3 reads CASGFRQGAAEAFF. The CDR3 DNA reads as TGTGCTAGTGGTTTTAGGCAGGGGGCAGCGGAAGCTTTCTTT.

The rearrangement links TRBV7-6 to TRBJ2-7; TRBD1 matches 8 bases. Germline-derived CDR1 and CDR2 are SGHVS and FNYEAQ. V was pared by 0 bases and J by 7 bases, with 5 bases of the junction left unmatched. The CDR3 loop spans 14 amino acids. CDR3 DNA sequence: TGTGCCAGCAGCTTAGCGCTAGACAGGGGAGAGCAGTACTTC. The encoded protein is CASSLALDRGEQYF.

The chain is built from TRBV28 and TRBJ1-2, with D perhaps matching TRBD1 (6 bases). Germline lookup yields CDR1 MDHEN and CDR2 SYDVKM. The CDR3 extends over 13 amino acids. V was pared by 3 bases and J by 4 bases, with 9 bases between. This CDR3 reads CASSLRTAYGYTF. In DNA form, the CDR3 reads TGTGCCAGCAGTTTGAGGACAGCCTATGGCTACACCTTC.

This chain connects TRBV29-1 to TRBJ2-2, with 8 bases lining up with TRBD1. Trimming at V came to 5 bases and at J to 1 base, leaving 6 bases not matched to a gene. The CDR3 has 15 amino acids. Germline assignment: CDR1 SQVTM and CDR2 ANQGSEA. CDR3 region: CSVSPTGVNTGELFF. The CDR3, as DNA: TGCAGCGTTTCCCCGACAGGGGTGAACACCGGGGAGCTGTTTTTT.

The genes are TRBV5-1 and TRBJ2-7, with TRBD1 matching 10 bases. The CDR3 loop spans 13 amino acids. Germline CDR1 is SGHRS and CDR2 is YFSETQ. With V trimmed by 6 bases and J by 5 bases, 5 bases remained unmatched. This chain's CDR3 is CASTLTGGDEQYF. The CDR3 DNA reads TGCGCCAGCACCCTGACAGGGGGCGACGAGCAGTACTTC.

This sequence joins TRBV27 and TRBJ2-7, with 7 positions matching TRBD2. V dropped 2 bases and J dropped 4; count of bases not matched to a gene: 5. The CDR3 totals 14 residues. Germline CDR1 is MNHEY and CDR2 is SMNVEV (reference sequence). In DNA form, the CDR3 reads TGTGCCAGCAGTTTAAGACGGACTAGTTACGAGCAGTACTTC. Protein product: CASSLRRTSYEQYF.

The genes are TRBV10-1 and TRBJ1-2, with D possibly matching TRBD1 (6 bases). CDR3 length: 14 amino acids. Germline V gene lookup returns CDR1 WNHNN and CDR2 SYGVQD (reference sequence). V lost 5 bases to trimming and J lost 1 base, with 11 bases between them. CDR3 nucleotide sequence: TGCGCCAGCAGTCCAACAGGGATTAACTATGGCTACACCTTC. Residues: CASSPTGINYGYTF.

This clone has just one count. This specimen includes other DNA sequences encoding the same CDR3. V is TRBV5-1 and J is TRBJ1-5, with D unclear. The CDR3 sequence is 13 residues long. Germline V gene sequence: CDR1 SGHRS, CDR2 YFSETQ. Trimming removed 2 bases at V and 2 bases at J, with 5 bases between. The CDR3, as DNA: TGCGCCAGCAGCTTCGGGGGCAATCAGCCCCAGCATTTT. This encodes CASSFGGNQPQHF.

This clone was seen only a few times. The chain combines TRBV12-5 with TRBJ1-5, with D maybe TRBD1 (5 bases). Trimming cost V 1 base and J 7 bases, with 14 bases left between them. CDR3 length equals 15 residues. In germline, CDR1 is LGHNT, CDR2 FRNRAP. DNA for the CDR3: TGTGCTAGTGGTTTGGCCCGACAGTGTGGCCAGCCCCAGCATTTT. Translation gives CASGLARQCGQPQHF. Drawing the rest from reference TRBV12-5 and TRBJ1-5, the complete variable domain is DARVTQTPRHKVTEMGQEVTMRCQPILGHNTVFWYRQTMMQGLELLAYFRNRAPLDDSGMPKDRFSAEMPDATLATLKIQPSEPRDSAVYFCASGLARQCGQPQHFGDGTRLSIL.

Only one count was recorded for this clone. In DNA form, the CDR3 reads TGTGCCAGCAGCCCGGGACTAGCGGGAGGACCTCGCTCCTACAATGAGCAGTTCTTC. This translates into CASSPGLAGGPRSYNEQFF. The rearrangement joins TRBV3-1 (or the pseudogene TRBV3-2) to TRBJ2-1; 15 bases line up with TRBD2. This CDR3 comprises 19 residues. V was pared by 4 bases and J by 0 bases, with 7 bases of the junction left unmatched. CDR1 is LGHDT, CDR2 YNNKEL, per germline (reference sequence).

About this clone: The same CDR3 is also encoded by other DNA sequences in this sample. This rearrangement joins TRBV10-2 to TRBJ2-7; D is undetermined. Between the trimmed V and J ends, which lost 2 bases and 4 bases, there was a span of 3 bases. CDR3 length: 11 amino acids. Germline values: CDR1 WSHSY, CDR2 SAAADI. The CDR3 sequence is CASSERYEQYF. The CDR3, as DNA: TGCGCCAGCAGTGAGCGGTACGAGCAGTACTTC.

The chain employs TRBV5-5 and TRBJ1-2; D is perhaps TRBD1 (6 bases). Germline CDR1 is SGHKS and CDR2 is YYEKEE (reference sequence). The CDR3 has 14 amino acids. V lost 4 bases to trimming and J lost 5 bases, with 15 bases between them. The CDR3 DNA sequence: TGTGCCAGCAGCGCACAGGGCGCGGCGTATGGCTACACCTTC. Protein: CASSAQGAAYGYTF. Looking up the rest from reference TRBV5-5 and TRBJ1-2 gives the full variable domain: DAGVTQSPTHLIKTRGQQVTLRCSPISGHKSVSWYQQVLGQGPQFIFQYYEKEERGRGNFPDRFSARQFPNYSSELNVNALLLGDSALYLCASSAQGAAYGYTFGSGTRLTVV.

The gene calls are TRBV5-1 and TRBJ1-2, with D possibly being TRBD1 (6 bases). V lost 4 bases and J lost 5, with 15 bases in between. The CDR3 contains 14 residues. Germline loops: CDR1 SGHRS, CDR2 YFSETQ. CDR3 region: CASSPTSGDYGYTF. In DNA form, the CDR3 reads TGCGCCAGCAGCCCGACCTCAGGGGATTATGGCTACACCTTC.

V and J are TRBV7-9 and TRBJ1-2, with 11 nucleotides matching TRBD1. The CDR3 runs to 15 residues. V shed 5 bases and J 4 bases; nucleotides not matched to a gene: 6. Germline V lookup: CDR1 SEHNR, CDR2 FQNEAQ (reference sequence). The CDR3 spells CASSTGQGAGYGYTF. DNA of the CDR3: TGTGCCAGCAGCACCGGACAGGGGGCGGGCTATGGCTACACCTTC.

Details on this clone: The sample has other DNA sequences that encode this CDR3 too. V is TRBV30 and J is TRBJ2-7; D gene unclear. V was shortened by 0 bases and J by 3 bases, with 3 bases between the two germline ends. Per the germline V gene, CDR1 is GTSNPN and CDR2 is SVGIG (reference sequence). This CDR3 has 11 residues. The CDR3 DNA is TGTGCCTGGAGTGTTTACTACGAGCAGTACTTC. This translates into CAWSVYYEQYF. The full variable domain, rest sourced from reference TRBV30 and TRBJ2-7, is SQTIHQWPATLVQPVGSPLSLECTVEGTSNPNLYWYRQAAGRGLQLLFYSVGIGQISSEVPQNLSASRPQDRQFILSSKKLLLSDSGFYLCAWSVYYEQYFGPGTRLTVT.

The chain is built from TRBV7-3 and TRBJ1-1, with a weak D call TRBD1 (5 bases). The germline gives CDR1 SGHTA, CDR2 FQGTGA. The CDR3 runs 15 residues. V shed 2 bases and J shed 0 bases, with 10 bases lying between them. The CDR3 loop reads CASSLQPGVNTEAFF. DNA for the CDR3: TGTGCCAGCAGCTTACAGCCGGGGGTGAACACTGAAGCTTTCTTT.

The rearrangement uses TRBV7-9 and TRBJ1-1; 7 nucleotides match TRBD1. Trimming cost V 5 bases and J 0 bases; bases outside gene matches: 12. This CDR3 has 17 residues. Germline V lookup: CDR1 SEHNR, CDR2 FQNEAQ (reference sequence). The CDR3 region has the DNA TGTGCCAGCAGCCCTACAGGGGCCCTACCTATGAACACTGAAGCTTTCTTT. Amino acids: CASSPTGALPMNTEAFF.

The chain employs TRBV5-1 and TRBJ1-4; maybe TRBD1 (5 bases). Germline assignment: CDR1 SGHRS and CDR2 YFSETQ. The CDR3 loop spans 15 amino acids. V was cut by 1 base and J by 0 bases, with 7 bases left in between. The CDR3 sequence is CASSLLGATNEKLFF. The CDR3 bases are TGCGCCAGCAGCTTGTTAGGGGCAACTAATGAAAAACTGTTTTTT.

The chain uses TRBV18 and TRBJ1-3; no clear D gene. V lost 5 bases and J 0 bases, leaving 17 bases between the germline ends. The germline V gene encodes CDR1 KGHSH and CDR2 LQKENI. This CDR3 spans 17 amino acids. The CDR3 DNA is TGTGCCAGCTCAGCCGCAAAGGACTTAACCTCTGGAAACACCATATATTTT. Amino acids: CASSAAKDLTSGNTIYF.

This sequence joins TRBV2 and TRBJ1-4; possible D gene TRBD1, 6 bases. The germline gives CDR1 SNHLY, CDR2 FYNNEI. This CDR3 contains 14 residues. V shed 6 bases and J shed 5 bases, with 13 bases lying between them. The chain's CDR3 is CASREQGTNEKLFF. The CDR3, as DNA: TGTGCCAGCAGAGAACAGGGTACAAATGAAAAACTGTTTTTT.

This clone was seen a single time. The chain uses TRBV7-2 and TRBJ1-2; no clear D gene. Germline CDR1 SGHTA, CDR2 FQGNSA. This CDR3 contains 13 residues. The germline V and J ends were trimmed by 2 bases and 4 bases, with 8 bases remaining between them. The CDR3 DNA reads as TGTGCCAGCAGCTTAAGCAATACCTATGGCTACACCTTC. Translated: CASSLSNTYGYTF. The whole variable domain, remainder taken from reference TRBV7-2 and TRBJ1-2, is GAGVSQSPSNKVTEKGKDVELRCDPISGHTALYWYRQSLGQGLEFLIYFQGNSAPDKSGLPSDRFSAERTGGSVSTLTIQRTQQEDSAVYLCASSLSNTYGYTFGSGTRLTVV.

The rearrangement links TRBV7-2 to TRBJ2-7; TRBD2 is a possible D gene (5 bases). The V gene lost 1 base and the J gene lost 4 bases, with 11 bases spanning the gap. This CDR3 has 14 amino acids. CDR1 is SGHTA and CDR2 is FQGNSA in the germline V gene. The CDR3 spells CASSLGGQRYEQYF. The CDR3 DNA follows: TGTGCCAGCAGCTTAGGAGGGCAGAGGTACGAGCAGTACTTC.

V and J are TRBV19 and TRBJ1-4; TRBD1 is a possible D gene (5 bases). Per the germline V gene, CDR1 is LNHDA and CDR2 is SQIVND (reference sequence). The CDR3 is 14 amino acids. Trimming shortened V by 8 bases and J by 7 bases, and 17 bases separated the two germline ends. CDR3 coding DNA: TGTGCCAGTCATGATCCGGGACTTAGTGAAAAACTGTTTTTT. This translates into CASHDPGLSEKLFF.

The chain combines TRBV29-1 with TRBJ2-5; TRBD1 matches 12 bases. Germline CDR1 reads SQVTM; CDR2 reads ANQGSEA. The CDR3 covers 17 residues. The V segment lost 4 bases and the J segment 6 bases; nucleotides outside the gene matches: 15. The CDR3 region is CSVVRFGGQGAGKTQYF. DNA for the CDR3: TGCAGCGTTGTTCGCTTCGGGGGACAGGGGGCAGGAAAGACCCAGTACTTC. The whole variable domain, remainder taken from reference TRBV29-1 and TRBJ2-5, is SAVISQKPSRDICQRGTSLTIQCQVDSQVTMMFWYRQQPGQSLTLIATANQGSEATYESGFVIDKFPISRPNLTFSTLTVSNMSPEDSSIYLCSVVRFGGQGAGKTQYFGPGTRLLVL.

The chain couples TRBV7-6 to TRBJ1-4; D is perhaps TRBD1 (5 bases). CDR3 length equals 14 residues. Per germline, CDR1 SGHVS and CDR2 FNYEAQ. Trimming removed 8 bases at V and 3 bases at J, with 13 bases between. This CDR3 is CASQGQGSNEKLFF. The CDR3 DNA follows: TGTGCCAGCCAAGGGCAGGGATCTAATGAAAAACTGTTTTTT. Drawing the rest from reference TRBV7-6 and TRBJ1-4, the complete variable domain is GAGVSQSPRYKVTKRGQDVALRCDPISGHVSLYWYRQALGQGPEFLTYFNYEAQQDKSGLPNDRFSAERPEGSISTLTIQRTEQRDSAMYRCASQGQGSNEKLFFGSGTQLSVL.

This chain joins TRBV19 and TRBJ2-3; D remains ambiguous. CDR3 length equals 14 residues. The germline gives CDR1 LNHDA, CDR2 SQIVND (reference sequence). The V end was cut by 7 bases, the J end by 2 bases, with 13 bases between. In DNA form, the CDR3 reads TGTGCCAGTAACCCAAACGGTCACACAGATACGCAGTATTTT. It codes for CASNPNGHTDTQYF.

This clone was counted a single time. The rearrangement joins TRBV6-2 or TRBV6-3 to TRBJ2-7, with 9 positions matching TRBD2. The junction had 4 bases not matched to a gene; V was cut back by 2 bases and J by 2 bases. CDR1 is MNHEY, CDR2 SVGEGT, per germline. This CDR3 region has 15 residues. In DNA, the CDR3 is TGTGCCAGCAGTTACGGGGGCGGGAGGGCCTACGAGCAGTACTTC. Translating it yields CASSYGGGRAYEQYF.

The CDR3 nucleotides read TGTGCCAGCAGTCTTTCGGACAGGGAAGCTTTCTTT. Protein product: CASSLSDREAFF. The V call is TRBV28, the J call TRBJ1-1; 7 positions match TRBD1. CDR1 and CDR2 (germline): MDHEN, SYDVKM. The CDR3 loop spans 12 amino acids. Trimming took 5 bases from V and 8 from J; bases not matched to a gene: 5.

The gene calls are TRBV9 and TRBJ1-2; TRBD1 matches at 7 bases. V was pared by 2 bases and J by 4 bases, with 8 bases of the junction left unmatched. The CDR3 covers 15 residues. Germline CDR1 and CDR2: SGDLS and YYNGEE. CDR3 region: CASSVDYRGGYGYTF. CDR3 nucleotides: TGTGCCAGCAGCGTCGACTACAGGGGCGGCTATGGCTACACCTTC.